A single sample is the source of the 15 T cell receptor beta chains below, sequenced in a study of T cell responses to AZD1222 COVID-19 vaccine. Sequenced by immunoSEQ multiplex PCR; TCRdb stores in-frame clones only, minus some. The sample consists of 190,000 or so clones, 85% to 95% of them appearing once. Specimen: peripheral blood, collected 28 days after the second AZD1222 dose. These receptors all come from an adult who received the AZD1222 COVID-19 vaccine.

The chain has TRBV5-1 and TRBJ2-7; D is ambiguous. CDR1 SGHRS and CDR2 YFSETQ come from the germline V gene. The CDR3 is 14 residues long. V lost 1 base, J lost 1 base, and 9 bases lay in between. CDR3 loop: CASSLTVGSYEQYF. CDR3 nucleotides: TGCGCCAGCAGCTTGACGGTTGGGTCCTACGAGCAGTACTTC.

The chain is built from TRBV18 and TRBJ1-1; no clear D gene. The germline V gene has CDR1 KGHSH and CDR2 LQKENI. This CDR3 region has 16 residues. Trimming cost V 2 bases and J 0 bases, with 13 bases left between them. The chain's CDR3 is CASSPNAPDMNTEAFF. The CDR3, as DNA: TGTGCCAGCTCACCAAATGCCCCAGACATGAACACTGAAGCTTTCTTT.

V and J are TRBV5-4 and TRBJ1-1; 8 bases fit TRBD1. Germline V gives CDR1 SGHNT, CDR2 YYREEE (reference sequence). With 1 base clipped from V and 1 base from J, the junction kept 3 bases outside the gene matches. The CDR3 spans 15 residues. Written as DNA, the CDR3 is TGTGCCAGCAGCTTGAGGACAGGGAGGAACACTGAAGCTTTCTTT. It is translated as CASSLRTGRNTEAFF. The whole variable domain, remainder taken from reference TRBV5-4 and TRBJ1-1, is ETGVTQSPTHLIKTRGQQVTLRCSSQSGHNTVSWYQQALGQGPQFIFQYYREEENGRGNFPPRFSGLQFPNYSSELNVNALELDDSALYLCASSLRTGRNTEAFFGQGTRLTVV.

As regards this clone: This same CDR3 is encoded by further DNA sequences in the sample. The chain employs TRBV27 and TRBJ2-2; D is ambiguous. Trimming stripped 2 bases from V and 5 bases from J, with 6 bases between. Germline V gene data show CDR1 as MNHEY and CDR2 as SMNVEV (reference sequence). This CDR3 is 13 amino acids long. The CDR3 spells CASSLGWTGELFF. The CDR3 DNA sequence: TGTGCCAGCAGTTTAGGGTGGACCGGGGAGCTGTTTTTT.

This clone was recorded only once. This rearrangement joins TRBV6-6 to TRBJ1-1; D gene ambiguous. Germline V CDR1 and CDR2: MNHNY, SVGAGI (reference sequence). The CDR3 sequence is 12 residues long. V dropped 6 bases and J dropped 1 base, with 6 bases sitting between them. CDR3 coding DNA: TGTGCCAGCAGAGTAGGGAACACTGAAGCTTTCTTT. Translation gives CASRVGNTEAFF.

This sequence joins TRBV30 and TRBJ1-2; the D is unclear. The germline V gene has CDR1 GTSNPN and CDR2 SVGIG (reference sequence). This CDR3 comprises 12 residues. Trimming took off 5 bases at V and 1 base at J, with 8 bases between the two ends. CDR3 loop: CAWQDVNYGYTF. CDR3 nucleotides: TGTGCCTGGCAGGATGTTAACTATGGCTACACCTTC.

The V call is TRBV12-3 or TRBV12-4, the J call TRBJ1-1; tentative D call: TRBD1 (5 bases). Trimming took 5 bases from V and 7 from J, leaving 11 bases between them. The CDR3 is 12 amino acids. Here the CDR3 DNA reads TGTGCCAGCAGTGGCCAGGGAATTGAAGCTTTCTTT. This gives the protein CASSGQGIEAFF.

The V gene is TRBV7-3, the J gene TRBJ1-1, with D unclear. CDR3 length: 13 residues. V gave up 3 bases and J gave up 1 base, with 6 bases separating them. Germline V gene data show CDR1 as SGHTA and CDR2 as FQGTGA. The CDR3, as DNA: TGTGCCAGCAGCTTTCGAAGGAACACTGAAGCTTTCTTT. This encodes CASSFRRNTEAFF.

About this clone: A read error may produce the germline difference seen at one junction end. This chain links TRBV7-6 with TRBJ2-7, with 10 bases matching TRBD1. This CDR3 comprises 19 residues. CDR1 is SGHVS and CDR2 is FNYEAQ in the germline V gene. CDR3 sequence: CASSLGTRDRGGYQYEQYF. The CDR3 DNA reads as TGTGCCAGCAGTTTAGGGACCCGGGACAGGGGCGGATACCAGTACGAGCAGTACTTC.

The CDR3 DNA follows: TGTGCCACCAGTGAACGGACAGGGGGACAGCCCCAGCATTTT. Translated, it gives CATSERTGGQPQHF. This chain connects TRBV24-1 to TRBJ1-5; TRBD1 aligns across 10 bases. V dropped 4 bases and J dropped 7; count of bases not matched to a gene: 3. This CDR3 has 14 amino acids. Looked up from germline, CDR1 is KGHDR and CDR2 is SFDVKD.

The V call is TRBV28, the J call TRBJ1-2; tentatively, D is TRBD1 (5 bases). The CDR3 is 13 residues long. Germline V gene sequence: CDR1 MDHEN, CDR2 SYDVKM. Trimming pared 10 bases from V and 3 bases from J, leaving 15 bases between. The CDR3 region has the DNA TGTGCCATCGCTGTAAGGGGTTACTATGGCTACACCTTC. Amino acid sequence: CAIAVRGYYGYTF.

The gene calls are TRBV27 and TRBJ1-2, with 7 bases identical to TRBD1. The CDR3 contains 15 residues. The V gene end was trimmed by 5 bases and the J gene end by 4 bases; junction bases not matched to a gene: 10. Germline CDR1 is MNHEY and CDR2 is SMNVEV (reference sequence). CDR3 sequence: CASSQEGARGYGYTF. In DNA form, the CDR3 reads TGTGCCAGCAGTCAAGAGGGGGCGCGAGGCTATGGCTACACCTTC.

This chain joins TRBV4-1 and TRBJ2-7; no reliable D call. V dropped 5 bases and J dropped 3 bases, with 8 bases sitting between them. The V gene's germline CDR1 is MGHRA and CDR2 YSYEKL. The CDR3 is 12 residues long. DNA for the CDR3: TGCGCCAGCAGCTTCAATGGCTACGAGCAGTACTTC. Its translation: CASSFNGYEQYF.

The V gene is TRBV5-6, the J gene TRBJ2-1, with TRBD1 matching over 10 bases. Germline lookup yields CDR1 SGHDT and CDR2 YYEEEE. V gave up 3 bases and J gave up 7 bases; unmatched junction bases: 4. The CDR3 consists of 14 residues. Here the CDR3 DNA reads TGTGCCAGCAGCTCCGGGACAGGGGAGAATGAGCAGTTCTTC. It is translated as CASSSGTGENEQFF.

The V call is TRBV6-5, the J call TRBJ1-1; 9 positions match TRBD1. The V gene end was trimmed by 4 bases and the J gene end by 4 bases; junction bases not matched to a gene: 7. This CDR3 comprises 15 residues. Germline assignment: CDR1 MNHEY and CDR2 SVGAGI. CDR3 amino acids: CASSSPGQGGTEAFF. The CDR3 DNA sequence: TGTGCCAGCAGTTCTCCGGGACAGGGAGGCACTGAAGCTTTCTTT.